This entry describes one T cell receptor (beta chain). Its antigen is not known. The source of the sample is a study of T cells in women clearing cervical HPV infection. Study information: Cases were women with histologically confirmed HPV16-related CIN3 or worse, including 2 invasive cancers. For cases, blood was sampled a median approximately 150 days after lesion detection, interquartile range about 90 to 230 days. No precancer developed; the control's incident HPV16 infection cleared within 12 months. The study, taken as a whole, reports: CIN3+ cases had significantly higher TCR repertoire richness than controls, but evenness did not differ.

TCRdb's table, derived via immunoSEQ multiplex PCR, lists solely in-frame clones and lacks some. The sample holds around 39,000 clones. The receptor comes from a woman aged 18 to 75 with a cervical HPV16 infection that either progressed to CIN3+ or cleared (not recorded which). Sequences were obtained from blood buffy coat.

CDR3 amino acids: CASSFAGGITDTQYF. CDR3 DNA (partial): TGTGCCAGCAGTTTTGCGGGAGGGATAACAGATACG. The V gene is TRBV28, the J gene TRBJ2-3, with 9 bases that match TRBD2. The read halts 3 residues ahead of the CDR3 end, with the missing end drawn from the germline J gene. Germline values: CDR1 MDHEN, CDR2 SYDVKM. The CDR3 spans 15 residues. V trimming: 3 bases; J trimming: 3 bases; junction bases outside the gene matches: 4.